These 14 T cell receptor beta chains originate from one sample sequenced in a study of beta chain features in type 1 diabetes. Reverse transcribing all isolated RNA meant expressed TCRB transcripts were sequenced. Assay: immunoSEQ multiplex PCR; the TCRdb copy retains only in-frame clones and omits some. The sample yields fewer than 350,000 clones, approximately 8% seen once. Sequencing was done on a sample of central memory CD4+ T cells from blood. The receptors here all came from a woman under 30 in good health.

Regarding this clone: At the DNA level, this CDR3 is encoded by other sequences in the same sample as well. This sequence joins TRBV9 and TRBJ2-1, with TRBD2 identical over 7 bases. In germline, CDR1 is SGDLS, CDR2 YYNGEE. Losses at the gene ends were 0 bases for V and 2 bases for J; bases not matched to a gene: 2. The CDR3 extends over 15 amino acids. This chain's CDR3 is CASSVGGTTYNEQFF. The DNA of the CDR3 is TGTGCCAGCAGCGTAGGGGGGACTACCTACAATGAGCAGTTCTTC.

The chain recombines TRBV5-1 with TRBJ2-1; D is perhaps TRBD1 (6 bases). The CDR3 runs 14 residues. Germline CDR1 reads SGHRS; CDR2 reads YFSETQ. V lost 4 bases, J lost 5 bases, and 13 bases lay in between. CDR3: CASSVGQPNNEQFF. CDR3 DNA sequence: TGCGCCAGCAGCGTCGGACAGCCAAACAATGAGCAGTTCTTC.

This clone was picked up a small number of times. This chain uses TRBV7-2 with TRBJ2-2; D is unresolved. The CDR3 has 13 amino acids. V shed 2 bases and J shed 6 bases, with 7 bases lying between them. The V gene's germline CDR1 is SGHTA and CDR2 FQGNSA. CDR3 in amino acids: CASSLRFSGELFF. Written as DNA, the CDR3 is TGTGCCAGCAGCTTAAGGTTTTCCGGGGAGCTGTTTTTT.

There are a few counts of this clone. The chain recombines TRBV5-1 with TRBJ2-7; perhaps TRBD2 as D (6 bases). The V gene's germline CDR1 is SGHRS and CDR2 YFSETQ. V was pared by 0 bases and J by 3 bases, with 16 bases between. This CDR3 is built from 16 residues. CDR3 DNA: TGCGCCAGCAGCTTGGACCCGAGGGACTTCTACTACGAGCAGTACTTC. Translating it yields CASSLDPRDFYYEQYF.

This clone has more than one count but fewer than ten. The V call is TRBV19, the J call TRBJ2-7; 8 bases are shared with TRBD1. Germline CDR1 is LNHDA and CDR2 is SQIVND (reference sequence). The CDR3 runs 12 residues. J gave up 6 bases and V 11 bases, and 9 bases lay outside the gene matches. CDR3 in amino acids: CARQGPGAEQYV. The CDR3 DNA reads TGTGCCCGACAGGGGCCTGGAGCCGAGCAGTACGTC.

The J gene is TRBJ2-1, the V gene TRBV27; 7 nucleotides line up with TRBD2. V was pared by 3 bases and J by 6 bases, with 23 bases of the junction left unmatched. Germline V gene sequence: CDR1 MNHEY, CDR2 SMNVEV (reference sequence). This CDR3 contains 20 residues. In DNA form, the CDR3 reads TGTGCCAGCAGTTTCTATCGTTGGGCGGGTCGGAGACTAGCTTCCAATGAGCAGTTCTTC. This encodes CASSFYRWAGRRLASNEQFF.

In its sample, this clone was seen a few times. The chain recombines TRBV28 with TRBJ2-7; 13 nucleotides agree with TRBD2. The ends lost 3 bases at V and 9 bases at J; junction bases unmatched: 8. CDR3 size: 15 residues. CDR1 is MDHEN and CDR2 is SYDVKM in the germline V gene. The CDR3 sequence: CASSLRTSGGARQYV. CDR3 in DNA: TGTGCCAGCAGTTTGAGGACTAGCGGGGGCGCCCGGCAGTACGTC.

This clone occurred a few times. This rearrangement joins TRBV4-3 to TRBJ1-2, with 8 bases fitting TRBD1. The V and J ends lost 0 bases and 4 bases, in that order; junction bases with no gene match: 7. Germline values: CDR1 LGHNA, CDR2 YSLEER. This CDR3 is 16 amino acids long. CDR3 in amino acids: CASSQDARQGPYGYTF. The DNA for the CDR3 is TGCGCCAGCAGCCAAGATGCGAGACAGGGGCCCTATGGCTACACCTTC.

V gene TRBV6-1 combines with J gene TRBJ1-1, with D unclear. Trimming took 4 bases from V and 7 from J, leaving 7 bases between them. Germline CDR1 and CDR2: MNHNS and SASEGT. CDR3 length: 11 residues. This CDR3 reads CASSAYFEAFF. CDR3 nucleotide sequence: TGTGCCAGCAGTGCATATTTTGAAGCTTTCTTT.

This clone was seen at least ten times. CDR3 loop: CASSQTGPYNQPQHF. The DNA of the CDR3 is TGCGCCAGCAGTCAAACAGGGCCCTATAATCAGCCCCAGCATTTT. This chain links TRBV23-1 with TRBJ1-5, with D maybe TRBD1 (6 bases). TRBV23-1 is known as an ORF, though its function is uncertain. V dropped 2 bases and J dropped 4 bases, with 12 bases sitting between them. The CDR3 runs 15 residues.

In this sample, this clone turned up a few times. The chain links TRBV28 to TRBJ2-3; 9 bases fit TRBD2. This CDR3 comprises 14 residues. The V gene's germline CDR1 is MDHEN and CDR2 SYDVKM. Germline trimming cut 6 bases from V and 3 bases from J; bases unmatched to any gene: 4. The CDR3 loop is CASSLAGRTDTQYF. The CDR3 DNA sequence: TGTGCCAGCAGCCTAGCGGGGCGTACAGATACGCAGTATTTT. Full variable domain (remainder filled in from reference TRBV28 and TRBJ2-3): DVKVTQSSRYLVKRTGEKVFLECVQDMDHENMFWYRQDPGLGLRLIYFSYDVKMKEKGDIPEGYSVSREKKERFSLILESASTNQTSMYLCASSLAGRTDTQYFGPGTRLTVL.

CDR3 coding DNA: TGTGCCAGCAGACGGACAGGGGGAAACACCATATATTTT. It specifies CASRRTGGNTIYF. This sequence joins TRBV6-5 and TRBJ1-3; 8 bases match TRBD1. Germline CDR1 MNHEY, CDR2 SVGAGI. There are 13 residues in the CDR3. Unmatched junction bases numbered 2, after V lost 6 bases and J lost 4 bases.

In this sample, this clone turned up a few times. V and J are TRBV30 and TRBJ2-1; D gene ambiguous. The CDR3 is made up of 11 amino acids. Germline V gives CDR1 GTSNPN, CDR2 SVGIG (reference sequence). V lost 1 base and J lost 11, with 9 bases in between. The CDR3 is CAWSGKAQQFF. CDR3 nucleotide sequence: TGTGCCTGGAGTGGGAAGGCACAGCAGTTCTTC.

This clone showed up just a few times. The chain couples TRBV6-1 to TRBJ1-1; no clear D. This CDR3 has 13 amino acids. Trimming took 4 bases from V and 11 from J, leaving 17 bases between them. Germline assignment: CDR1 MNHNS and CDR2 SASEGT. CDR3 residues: CASSGDYRSEAFF. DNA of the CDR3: TGTGCCAGCAGTGGCGACTATAGAAGTGAGGCTTTCTTT.